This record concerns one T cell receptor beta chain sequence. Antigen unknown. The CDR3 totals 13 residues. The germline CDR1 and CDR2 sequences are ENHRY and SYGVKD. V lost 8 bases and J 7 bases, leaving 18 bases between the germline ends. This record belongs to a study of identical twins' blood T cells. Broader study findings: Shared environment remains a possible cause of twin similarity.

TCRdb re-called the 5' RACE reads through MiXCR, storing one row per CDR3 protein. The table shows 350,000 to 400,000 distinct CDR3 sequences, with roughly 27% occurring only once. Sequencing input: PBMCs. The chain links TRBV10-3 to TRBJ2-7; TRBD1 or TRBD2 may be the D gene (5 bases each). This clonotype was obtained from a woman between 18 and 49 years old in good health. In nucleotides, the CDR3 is TGTGCCATCGAGGGACCTGACTCGAGAGAGCAGTACTTC. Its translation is CAIEGPDSREQYF.